The 15 T cell receptor beta chains below all came from one sample that was sequenced in a study of OX40 agonist ivuxolimab in advanced cancers. The repertoire was sequenced with immunoSEQ multiplex PCR; TCRdb's copy has only in-frame clones and lacks some. The sample holds about 82,000 clones, more than 70% seen once. Sequenced here: CD4+ or CD8+ T cells sorted from blood, sampled in a trial of the OX40 agonist ivuxolimab. Source of these receptors: an adult with an advanced solid tumor such as melanoma, head and neck, liver or kidney cancer.

This clone appeared once. The chain recombines TRBV5-6 with TRBJ2-6; D call uncertain. Trimming cost V 5 bases and J 0 bases, with 15 bases left between them. Germline CDR1 SGHDT, CDR2 YYEEEE. The CDR3 totals 17 residues. CDR3 nucleotides: TGTGCCAGCAGTACAATGGCGGACGCCTCTGGGGCCAACGTCCTGACTTTC. Translating gives CASSTMADASGANVLTF.

The chain has TRBV7-9 and TRBJ2-3; the match to TRBD2 covers 9 bases. The CDR3 runs 19 residues. Trimming cost V 5 bases and J 1 base; bases outside gene matches: 16. Germline-derived CDR1 and CDR2 are SEHNR and FQNEAQ (reference sequence). The CDR3 spells CASSPLTGTSGPRTDTQYF. The DNA of the CDR3 is TGTGCCAGCAGCCCTCTGACCGGAACTAGCGGGCCTCGCACAGATACGCAGTATTTT.

The chain links TRBV19 to TRBJ2-3, with a weak D call TRBD1 (6 bases). Looked up from germline, CDR1 is LNHDA and CDR2 is SQIVND (reference sequence). The CDR3 sequence is 14 residues long. The germline V and J ends were trimmed by 3 bases and 3 bases, with 10 bases remaining between them. The chain's CDR3 is CASSIGTGTDTQYF. CDR3 DNA sequence: TGTGCCAGTAGTATCGGAACAGGGACAGATACGCAGTATTTT.

The chain uses TRBV27 and TRBJ1-5; D unresolved. This CDR3 is 13 amino acids long. V was cut by 3 bases and J by 10 bases, with 13 bases left in between. CDR1 is MNHEY, CDR2 SMNVEV, per germline (reference sequence). This CDR3 reads CASSLSLYGPQHF. In DNA, the CDR3 is TGTGCCAGCAGTTTGTCCCTCTACGGACCCCAGCATTTT.

The CDR3 here is CASSLGTGQWGNIQYF. DNA for the CDR3: TGTGCCAGCAGCCTCGGGACGGGGCAGTGGGGAAACATTCAGTACTTC. V gene TRBV11-2 combines with J gene TRBJ2-4, with D perhaps matching TRBD1 or TRBD2 (5 bases each). Germline V lookup: CDR1 SGHAT, CDR2 FQNNGV. V lost 5 bases and J lost 6, with 20 bases in between. This CDR3 region has 16 residues.

This clone turned up a few times. The gene calls are TRBV10-3 and TRBJ1-2, with D possibly being TRBD1 (5 bases). CDR3 size: 13 residues. CDR1 ENHRY and CDR2 SYGVKD come from the germline V gene. V was trimmed by 5 bases and J by 5 bases, leaving 12 bases between them. The CDR3: CAISSTDAYGYTF. The CDR3 DNA sequence: TGTGCCATCAGTTCGACAGACGCTTATGGCTACACCTTC.

V and J are TRBV6-1 and TRBJ1-6; D is possibly TRBD1 (6 bases). Germline values: CDR1 MNHNS, CDR2 SASEGT. V dropped 6 bases and J dropped 6 bases, with 15 bases sitting between them. This CDR3 is 15 amino acids long. The CDR3 nucleotides are TGTGCCAGCAGGGGGGGCCGTGATCCTAATTCACCCCTCCACTTT. Translation: CASRGGRDPNSPLHF.

The V and J genes are TRBV5-1 and TRBJ2-5; maybe TRBD2 (5 bases). Looked up from germline, CDR1 is SGHRS and CDR2 is YFSETQ. This CDR3 has 15 residues. Trimming shortened V by 0 bases and J by 4 bases, and 13 bases separated the two germline ends. CDR3 amino acids: CASSLVRAMGETQYF. CDR3 nucleotide sequence: TGCGCCAGCAGCTTGGTGCGGGCTATGGGAGAGACCCAGTACTTC.

The V and J genes are TRBV7-3 and TRBJ1-2, with D uncertain. The germline gives CDR1 SGHTA, CDR2 FQGTGA. This CDR3 spans 13 amino acids. Trimming took 6 bases from V and 0 from J, leaving 8 bases between them. CDR3 nucleotide sequence: TGTGCCAGCAGTGTCAGGCCTAACTATGGCTACACCTTC. It is translated as CASSVRPNYGYTF.

This chain connects TRBV4-2 to TRBJ2-5; D gene unclear. CDR1 is LGHNA and CDR2 is YNFKEQ in the germline V gene. Trimming cost V 0 bases and J 0 bases, with 5 bases left between them. This CDR3 is 14 amino acids long. DNA for the CDR3: TGTGCCAGCAGCCAAGAGTTAGACCAAGAGACCCAGTACTTC. Its protein is CASSQELDQETQYF.

The rearrangement uses TRBV30 and TRBJ2-5; D unresolved. CDR3 length: 13 amino acids. V was pared by 0 bases and J by 0 bases, with 5 bases between. The germline V gene has CDR1 GTSNPN and CDR2 SVGIG (reference sequence). The CDR3: CAWSVYHQETQYF. CDR3 DNA sequence: TGTGCCTGGAGTGTATATCACCAAGAGACCCAGTACTTC.

The chain recombines TRBV14 with TRBJ1-5, with a tentative D call TRBD1 (6 bases). This CDR3 has 16 amino acids. Between the trimmed V and J ends, which lost 2 bases and 1 base, there was a span of 12 bases. Germline V gene lookup returns CDR1 SGHDN and CDR2 FVKESK. CDR3 sequence reads: CASSQTGIRSNQPQHF. In nucleotides, the CDR3 is TGTGCCAGCAGCCAAACAGGGATTAGGAGCAATCAGCCCCAGCATTTT.

The chain has TRBV28 and TRBJ1-3; D is perhaps TRBD1 (6 bases). V lost 2 bases, J lost 1 base, and 12 bases lay in between. Germline values: CDR1 MDHEN, CDR2 SYDVKM. The CDR3 runs 16 residues. Written as DNA, the CDR3 is TGTGCCAGCAGTTTAACAGGGCTTCGTTCTGGAAACACCATATATTTT. This translates into CASSLTGLRSGNTIYF.

The chain carries TRBV7-9 and TRBJ2-3, with 8 bases matching TRBD2. The V gene's germline CDR1 is SEHNR and CDR2 FQNEAQ (reference sequence). CDR3 size: 15 residues. Trimming cost V 3 bases and J 2 bases; bases outside gene matches: 4. CDR3 in amino acids: CASSFIAGYTDTQYF. The CDR3 DNA reads TGTGCCAGCAGCTTCATAGCGGGGTACACAGATACGCAGTATTTT.

This chain uses TRBV7-2 with TRBJ2-7; 8 nucleotides line up with TRBD2. Germline V lookup: CDR1 SGHTA, CDR2 FQGNSA. After removal of 4 bases from V and 2 bases from J, the junction contained 7 bases not matched to a gene. The CDR3 contains 15 residues. The CDR3 DNA follows: TGTGCCAGCAGCTCCCGGGGGGGTGGACCCTACGAGCAGTACTTC. Translating it yields CASSSRGGGPYEQYF.